These 4 T cell receptor beta chains originate from one sample sequenced in a study of T cell responses to AZD1222 COVID-19 vaccine. Produced via immunoSEQ multiplex PCR; TCRdb's table is partial and in-frame only. This repertoire shows roughly 190,000 clones, under 95% found once; its top ten account for roughly 0.99%. The source was peripheral blood, collected on day 0 of AZD1222 vaccination. These receptors came from an adult in good health.

This chain connects TRBV20-1 to TRBJ1-2, with TRBD1 as a possible D gene (5 bases). The V end lost 3 bases, the J end lost 7 bases, and 21 bases lay between the germline ends. This CDR3 is built from 15 residues. CDR1 and CDR2 (germline): DFQATT, SNEGSKA (reference sequence). This chain's CDR3 is CSASPYRDWYSGYTF. The CDR3 DNA is TGCAGTGCTAGTCCGTACCGGGACTGGTATAGTGGCTACACCTTC.

The chain links TRBV9 to TRBJ2-2; 11 bases are shared with TRBD2. The CDR3 runs to 16 residues. Germline V gene data show CDR1 as SGDLS and CDR2 as YYNGEE. The J segment lost 7 bases and the V segment lost 0 bases, leaving 5 bases of the junction unmatched. CDR3 region: CASSVELAGAFGELFF. The CDR3 coding sequence is TGTGCCAGCAGCGTAGAACTAGCGGGAGCGTTCGGGGAGCTGTTTTTT.

In DNA, the CDR3 is TGTGCCAGCAGTTCCACCTTTCAAGGACTAGCCTCCACCGGGGAGCTGTTTTTT. It translates to CASSSTFQGLASTGELFF. The V gene is TRBV28, the J gene TRBJ2-2; 8 nucleotides match TRBD2. This CDR3 is built from 18 residues. V lost 4 bases and J lost 4; bases outside the gene matches: 14. Germline assignment: CDR1 MDHEN and CDR2 SYDVKM. The complete variable domain, with remaining parts taken from reference TRBV28 and TRBJ2-2, reads DVKVTQSSRYLVKRTGEKVFLECVQDMDHENMFWYRQDPGLGLRLIYFSYDVKMKEKGDIPEGYSVSREKKERFSLILESASTNQTSMYLCASSSTFQGLASTGELFFGEGSRLTVL.

The rearrangement links TRBV16 to TRBJ1-3; D uncertain. The CDR3 is made up of 15 amino acids. V was clipped by 0 bases and J by 2 bases, with 8 bases between them. Germline V CDR1 and CDR2: KGHSY, FQNENV. CDR3 residues: CASSQSIGAGNTIYF. In nucleotides, the CDR3 is TGTGCCAGCAGCCAATCGATCGGGGCTGGAAACACCATATATTTT.